The clone carrying this T cell receptor beta chain was seen at least ten times. What it binds is not known. Isolation of PBMCs was performed on 8 to 10 ml fresh peripheral blood. The V gene's germline CDR1 is SQVTM and CDR2 ANQGSEA. V shed 4 bases and J shed 4 bases, with 13 bases lying between them. This CDR3 has 13 residues. The TCR beta CDR3 regions underwent amplification using RNA transcripts as the source. The study used the HTBI primer set for a first-round RT-PCR of the TCR CDR3. TCRdb independently ran MiXCR on the multiplex PCR reads; one entry per CDR3 protein. The sample consists of 270,000 or so distinct CDR3 sequences, 20% to 30% of them appearing once. The sample is drawn from a study of T cells in Graves' hyperthyroidism and ophthalmopathy. Study-level information: Before any treatment, at initial diagnosis, peripheral blood was collected.

Overall study findings and caveats: Also found in blood were most expanded thyroid clonotypes above 0.001.

This receptor was taken from a middle-aged man with Graves' hyperthyroidism that later progressed to Graves' ophthalmopathy. V and J are TRBV29-1 and TRBJ1-1; unclear D gene. The sequenced material came from blood. The CDR3 coding sequence is TGCAGCGTTGTGACTCCAAGGCGCACTGAAGCTTTCTTT. It translates to CSVVTPRRTEAFF.